This T cell receptor beta chain was documented in a study of Ad26.COV2.S vaccination and SARS-CoV-2 variants. Study summary: By the intramuscular route, Ad26.COV2.S was given once, or twice 56 days apart. Regarding the study as a whole: In vaccinated individuals, spike-specific CD8+ and CD4+ T cell responses reportedly displayed substantial breadth.

The CDR3 runs 18 residues. Germline trimming cut 5 bases from V and 3 bases from J; bases unmatched to any gene: 14. Germline values: CDR1 SGHAT, CDR2 FQNNGV. Using immunoSEQ multiplex PCR, the repertoire was profiled, and TCRdb retains in-frame clones only, with some absent. The sample yields 350,000 to 500,000 clones, roughly 90% seen once. Regarding treatment: roughly 19 received Ad26.COV2.S at low or high dose, single or two shots; roughly five received placebo; per-sample allocation not given. After the first vaccine or placebo injection, samples were drawn on day 63. The shot given was an Ad26 vector that makes Wuhan-strain SARS-CoV-2 spike. Details on this clone: Its antigen remains unknown.

The sequenced sample was peripheral blood, obtained in a trial of Ad26.COV2.S vaccine versus placebo. V and J are TRBV11-2 and TRBJ2-2; 8 nucleotides align to TRBD2. This TCR came from a person aged 18 to 59 who received the Ad26.COV2.S COVID-19 vaccine or a placebo. CDR3 bases: TGTGCCAGCAGCCCCACGACTAGCGCAACGGCGGACACCGGGGAGCTGTTTTTT. It encodes CASSPTTSATADTGELFF.